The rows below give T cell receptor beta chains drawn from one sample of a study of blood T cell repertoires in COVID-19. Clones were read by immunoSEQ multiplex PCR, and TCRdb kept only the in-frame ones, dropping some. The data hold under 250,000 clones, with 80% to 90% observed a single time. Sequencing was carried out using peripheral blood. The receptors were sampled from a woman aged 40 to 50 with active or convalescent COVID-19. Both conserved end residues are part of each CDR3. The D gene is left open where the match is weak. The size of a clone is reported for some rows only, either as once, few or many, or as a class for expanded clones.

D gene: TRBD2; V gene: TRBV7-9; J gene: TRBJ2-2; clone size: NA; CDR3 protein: CASSLVLAGATMNTGELFF; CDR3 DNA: TGTGCCAGCAGCTTAGTACTAGCGGGGGCCACGATGAACACCGGGGAGCTGTTTTTT
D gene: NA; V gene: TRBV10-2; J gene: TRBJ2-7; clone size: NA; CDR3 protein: CASSGLYGEIYEQYF; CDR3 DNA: TGCGCCAGCAGTGGGTTATACGGGGAAATCTACGAGCAGTACTTC
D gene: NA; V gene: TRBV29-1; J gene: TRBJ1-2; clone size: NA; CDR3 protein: CSVLEGNYGYTF; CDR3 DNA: TGCAGCGTGTTGGAGGGGAACTATGGCTACACCTTC
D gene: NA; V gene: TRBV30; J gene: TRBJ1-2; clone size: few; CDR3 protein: CAWSDRFYGYTF; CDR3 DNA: TGTGCCTGGAGTGACAGATTCTATGGCTACACCTTC
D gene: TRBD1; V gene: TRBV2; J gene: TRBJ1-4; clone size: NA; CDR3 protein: CASSGGQATNEKLFF; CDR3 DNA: TGTGCCAGCAGTGGGGGACAGGCAACTAATGAAAAACTGTTTTTT
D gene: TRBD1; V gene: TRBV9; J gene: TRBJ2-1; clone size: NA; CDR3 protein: CASSVAPRTGDEQFF; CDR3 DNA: TGTGCCAGCAGCGTAGCTCCCCGAACAGGGGATGAGCAGTTCTTC
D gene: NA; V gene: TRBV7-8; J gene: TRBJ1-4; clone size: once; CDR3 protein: CASSLRQATNEKLFF; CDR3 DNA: TGTGCCAGCAGCTTAAGACAGGCAACTAATGAAAAACTGTTTTTT
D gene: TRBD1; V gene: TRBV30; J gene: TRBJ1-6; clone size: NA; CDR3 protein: CACRRGTDNSPLHF; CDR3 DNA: TGTGCCTGCCGCCGCGGGACAGATAATTCACCCCTCCACTTT
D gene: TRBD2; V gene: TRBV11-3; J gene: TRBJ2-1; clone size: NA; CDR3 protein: CASSLVAGVNNEQFF; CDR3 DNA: TGTGCCAGCAGCTTAGTGGCGGGGGTTAACAATGAGCAGTTCTTC
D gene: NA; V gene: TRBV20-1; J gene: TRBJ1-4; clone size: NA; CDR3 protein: CSASGTSNEKLFF; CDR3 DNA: TGCAGTGCTAGTGGGACTTCTAATGAAAAACTGTTTTTT
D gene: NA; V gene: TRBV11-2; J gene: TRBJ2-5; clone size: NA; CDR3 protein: CASSWTQETQYF; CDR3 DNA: TGTGCCAGCAGCTGGACTCAAGAGACCCAGTACTTC
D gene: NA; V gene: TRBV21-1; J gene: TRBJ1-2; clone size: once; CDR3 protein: CASSKGGGQKSNYGYTF; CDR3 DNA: TGTGCCAGCAGCAAAGGAGGGGGACAGAAATCTAACTATGGCTACACCTTC
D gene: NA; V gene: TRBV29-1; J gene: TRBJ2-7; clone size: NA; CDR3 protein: CSVEELKSGNPYEQYF; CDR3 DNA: TGCAGCGTTGAGGAACTAAAGTCAGGGAACCCCTACGAGCAGTACTTC
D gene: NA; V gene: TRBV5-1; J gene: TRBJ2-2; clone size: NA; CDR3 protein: CASSATANTGELFF; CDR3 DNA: TGCGCCAGCAGCGCGACAGCGAACACCGGGGAGCTGTTTTTT
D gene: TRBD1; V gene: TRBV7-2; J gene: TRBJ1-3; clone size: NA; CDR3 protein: CASSLDPGGFGNTIYF; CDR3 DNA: TGTGCCAGCAGCTTAGATCCAGGGGGCTTTGGAAACACCATATATTTT
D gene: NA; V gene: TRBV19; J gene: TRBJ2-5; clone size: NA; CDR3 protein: CASSPKQQGETQYF; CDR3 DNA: TGTGCCAGTAGTCCCAAGCAACAGGGTGAGACCCAGTACTTC
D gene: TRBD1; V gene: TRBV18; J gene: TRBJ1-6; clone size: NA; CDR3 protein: CASSPPPGQGRHSPLHF; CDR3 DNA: TGTGCCAGCTCACCACCTCCCGGACAGGGGAGGCATTCACCCCTCCACTTT
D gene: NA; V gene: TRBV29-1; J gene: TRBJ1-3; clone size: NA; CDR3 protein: CSVEDPFDAVGNTIYF; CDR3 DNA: TGCAGCGTTGAAGACCCGTTTGATGCGGTAGGAAACACCATATATTTT
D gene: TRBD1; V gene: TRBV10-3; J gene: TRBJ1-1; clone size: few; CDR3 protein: CAISDPGTGDVEAFF; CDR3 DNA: TGTGCCATCAGTGACCCGGGGACAGGGGACGTTGAAGCTTTCTTT
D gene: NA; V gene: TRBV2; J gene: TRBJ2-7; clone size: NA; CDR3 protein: CASATYEQYF; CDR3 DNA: TGTGCCAGCGCAACATACGAGCAGTACTTC
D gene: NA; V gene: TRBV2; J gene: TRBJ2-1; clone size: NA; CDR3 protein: CASSEMGGSYNEQFF; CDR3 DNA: TGTGCCAGCAGTGAGATGGGGGGCTCCTACAATGAGCAGTTCTTC
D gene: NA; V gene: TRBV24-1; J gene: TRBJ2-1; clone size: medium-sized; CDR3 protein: CATSDTAGGLQQFF; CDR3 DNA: TGTGCCACCAGTGATACAGCGGGCGGTCTACAGCAGTTCTTC
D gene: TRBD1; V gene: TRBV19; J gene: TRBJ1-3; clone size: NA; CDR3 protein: CASRLTGTGNTIYF; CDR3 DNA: TGTGCCAGCCGATTGACAGGGACTGGAAACACCATATATTTT
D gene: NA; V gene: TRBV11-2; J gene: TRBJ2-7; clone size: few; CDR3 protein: CASSLTAQGGEQYF; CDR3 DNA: TGTGCCAGCAGCTTGACAGCGCAGGGAGGAGAGCAGTACTTC
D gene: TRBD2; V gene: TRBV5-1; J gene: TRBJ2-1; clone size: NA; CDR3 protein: CASSLGTSENEQFF; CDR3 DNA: TGCGCCAGCAGCTTAGGGACTAGCGAGAATGAGCAGTTCTTC
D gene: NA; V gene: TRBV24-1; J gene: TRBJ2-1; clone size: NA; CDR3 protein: CATSEQGNEQFF; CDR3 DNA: TGTGCCACCAGTGAACAGGGTAATGAGCAGTTCTTC
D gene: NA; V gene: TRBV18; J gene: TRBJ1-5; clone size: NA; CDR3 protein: CASSHRDSNQPQHF; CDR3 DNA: TGTGCCAGCTCACACAGGGATAGCAATCAGCCCCAGCATTTT
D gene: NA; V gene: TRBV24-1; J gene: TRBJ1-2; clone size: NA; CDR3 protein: CATSDSTVINGYTF; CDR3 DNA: TGTGCCACCAGTGACTCGACAGTAATTAATGGCTACACCTTC
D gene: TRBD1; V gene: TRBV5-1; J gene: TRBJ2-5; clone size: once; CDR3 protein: CASSLQGAPETQYF; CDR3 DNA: TGCGCCAGCAGCTTACAGGGGGCGCCGGAGACCCAGTACTTC
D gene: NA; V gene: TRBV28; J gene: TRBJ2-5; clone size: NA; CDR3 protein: CASSFNRPTGETQYF; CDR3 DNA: TGTGCCAGCAGTTTTAACAGACCCACAGGGGAGACCCAGTACTTC
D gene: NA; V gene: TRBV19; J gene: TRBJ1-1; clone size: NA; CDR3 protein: CASSPRSGNTEAFF; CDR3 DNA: TGTGCCAGTAGCCCGAGGTCGGGAAACACTGAAGCTTTCTTT
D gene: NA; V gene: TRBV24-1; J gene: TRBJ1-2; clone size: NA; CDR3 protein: CATSDPRAGTGYGYTF; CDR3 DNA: TGTGCCACCAGTGACCCCCGGGCGGGTACGGGGTATGGCTACACCTTC
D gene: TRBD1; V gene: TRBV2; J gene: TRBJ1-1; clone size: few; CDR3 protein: CASSEDDRGRWENTEAFF; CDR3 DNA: TGTGCCAGCAGTGAGGATGACAGGGGGCGATGGGAGAACACTGAAGCTTTCTTT
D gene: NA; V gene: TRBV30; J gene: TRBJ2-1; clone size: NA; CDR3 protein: CAWSVSYNEQFF; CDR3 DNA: TGTGCCTGGAGTGTCTCGTACAATGAGCAGTTCTTC
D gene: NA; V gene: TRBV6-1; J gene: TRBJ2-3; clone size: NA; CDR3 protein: CASSESAGGDTQYF; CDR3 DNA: TGTGCCAGCAGTGAATCAGCAGGTGGTGATACGCAGTATTTT
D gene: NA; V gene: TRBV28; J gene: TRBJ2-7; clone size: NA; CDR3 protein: CASSLARRAGEQYF; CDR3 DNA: TGTGCCAGCAGTTTAGCCCGACGGGCGGGCGAGCAGTACTTC
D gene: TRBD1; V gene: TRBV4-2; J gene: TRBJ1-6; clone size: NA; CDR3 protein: CASREWAGGGNSPLHF; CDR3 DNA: TGTGCCAGCAGAGAGTGGGCAGGGGGAGGTAATTCACCCCTCCACTTT
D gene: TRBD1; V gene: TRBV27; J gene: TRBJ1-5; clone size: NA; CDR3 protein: CASSPRRQGRVNQPQHF; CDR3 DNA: TGTGCCAGCAGTCCCCGTCGACAGGGGAGGGTAAATCAGCCCCAGCATTTT
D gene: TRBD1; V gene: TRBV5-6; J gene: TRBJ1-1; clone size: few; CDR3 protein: CASSFETGRTEAFF; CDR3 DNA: TGTGCCAGCAGCTTCGAGACAGGGAGGACTGAAGCTTTCTTT
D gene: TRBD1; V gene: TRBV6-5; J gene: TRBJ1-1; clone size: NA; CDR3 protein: CASIPTQGRTEAFF; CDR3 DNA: TGTGCCAGCATACCGACACAGGGGAGAACTGAAGCTTTCTTT
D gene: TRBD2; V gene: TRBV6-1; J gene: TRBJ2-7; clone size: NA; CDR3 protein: CASSEAEAGGAYEQYF; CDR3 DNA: TGTGCCAGCAGTGAAGCTGAGGCGGGAGGGGCCTACGAGCAGTACTTC
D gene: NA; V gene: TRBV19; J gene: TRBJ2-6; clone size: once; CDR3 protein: CATVGQRGANVLTF; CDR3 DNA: TGTGCCACCGTCGGACAGAGGGGGGCCAACGTCCTGACTTTC
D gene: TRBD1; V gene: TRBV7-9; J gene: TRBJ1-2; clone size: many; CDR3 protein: CASSLSGGDGYTF; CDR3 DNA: TGTGCCAGCAGCCTTTCAGGGGGCGATGGCTACACCTTC
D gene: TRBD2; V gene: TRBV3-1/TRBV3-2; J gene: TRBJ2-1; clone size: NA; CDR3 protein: CASSQDFSGSSYNEQFF; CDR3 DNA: TGTGCCAGCAGCCAAGATTTTAGCGGGAGCTCCTACAATGAGCAGTTCTTC
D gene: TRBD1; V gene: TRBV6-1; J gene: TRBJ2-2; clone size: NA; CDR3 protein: CASIEGAGGELFF; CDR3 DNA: TGTGCCAGCATCGAGGGGGCGGGCGGGGAGCTGTTTTTT
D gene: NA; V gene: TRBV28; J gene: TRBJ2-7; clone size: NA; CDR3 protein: CASSPGGLTVYEQYF; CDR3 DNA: TGTGCCAGCAGTCCCGGTGGACTAACGGTCTACGAGCAGTACTTC
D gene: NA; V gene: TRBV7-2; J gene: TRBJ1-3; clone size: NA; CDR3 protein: CASSPGRGNTIYF; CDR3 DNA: TGTGCCAGCAGCCCAGGCCGGGGAAACACCATATATTTT
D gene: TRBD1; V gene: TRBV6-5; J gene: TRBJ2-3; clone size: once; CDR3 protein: CASSSTGTDTQYF; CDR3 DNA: TGTGCCAGCAGTTCGACAGGGACAGATACGCAGTATTTT
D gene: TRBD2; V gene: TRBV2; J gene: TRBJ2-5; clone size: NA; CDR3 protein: CASGTSWRETQYF; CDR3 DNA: TGTGCCAGCGGGACTAGCTGGCGGGAGACCCAGTACTTC
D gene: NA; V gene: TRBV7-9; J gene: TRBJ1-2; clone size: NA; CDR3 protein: CASGEILTNYGYTF; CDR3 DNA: TGTGCCAGCGGGGAGATACTAACTAACTATGGCTACACCTTC
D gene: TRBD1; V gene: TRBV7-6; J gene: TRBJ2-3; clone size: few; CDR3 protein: CASSFIRPGGISTDTQYF; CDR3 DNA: TGTGCCAGCAGCTTTATACGCCCAGGGGGTATCAGCACAGATACGCAGTATTTT
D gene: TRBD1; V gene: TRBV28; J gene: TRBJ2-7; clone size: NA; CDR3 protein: CASSLSFPQGLSRATSYEQYF; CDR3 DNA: TGTGCCAGCAGCCTATCCTTCCCACAGGGGCTGTCGCGGGCCACTTCCTACGAGCAGTACTTC
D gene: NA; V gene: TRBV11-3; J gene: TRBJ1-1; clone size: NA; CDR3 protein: CASTEGGAGTEAFF; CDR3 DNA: TGTGCCAGCACCGAAGGGGGGGCCGGGACTGAAGCTTTCTTT